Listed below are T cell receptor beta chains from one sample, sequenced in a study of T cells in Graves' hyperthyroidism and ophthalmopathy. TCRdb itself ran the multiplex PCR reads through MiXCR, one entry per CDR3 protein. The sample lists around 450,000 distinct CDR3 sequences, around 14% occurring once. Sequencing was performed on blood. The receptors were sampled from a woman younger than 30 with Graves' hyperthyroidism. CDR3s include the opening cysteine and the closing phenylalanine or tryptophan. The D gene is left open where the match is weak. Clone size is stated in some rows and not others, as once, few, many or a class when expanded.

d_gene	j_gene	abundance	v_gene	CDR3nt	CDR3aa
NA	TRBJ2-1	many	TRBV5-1	TGCGCCAGCAGCAACCAGGGCGGTACCAATGAGCAGTTCTTC	CASSNQGGTNEQFF
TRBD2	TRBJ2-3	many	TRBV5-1	TGCGCCAGCACCACTAGCGCACAATGGTCAGATACGCAGTATTTT	CASTTSAQWSDTQYF
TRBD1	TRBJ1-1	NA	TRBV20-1	TGCAGTGCTAGAGATCAACAGGGGCTGAACACTGAAGCTTTCTTT	CSARDQQGLNTEAFF
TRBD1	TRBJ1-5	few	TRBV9	TGTGCCAGCAGCGCGAGGGGGGAGTACAGGGGCGGTCAGCCCCAGCATTTT	CASSARGEYRGGQPQHF
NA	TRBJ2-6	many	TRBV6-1	TGTGCCAGCGGAACAGGGAATGGGGCCAACGTCCTGACTTTC	CASGTGNGANVLTF
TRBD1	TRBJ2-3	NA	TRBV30	TGTGCCTGGGGACGGGACAGGGGAACAGATACGCAGTATTTT	CAWGRDRGTDTQYF
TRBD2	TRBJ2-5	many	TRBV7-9	TGTGCCAGCAGCCTGCGGACTAGCGGGAACCAAGAGACCCAGTACTTC	CASSLRTSGNQETQYF
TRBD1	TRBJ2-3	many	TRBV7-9	TGTGCCAGCAGCTCGCGCCGGGACAGGCCCCGCACAGATACGCAGTATTTT	CASSSRRDRPRTDTQYF
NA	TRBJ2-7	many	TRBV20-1	TGCAGTGCTAGAGACGGAAGGGCGGGCGAGCAGTACTTC	CSARDGRAGEQYF
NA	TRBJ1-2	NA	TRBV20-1	TGCAGTGCTAGAGATAGCGCTAAGGTGGCAGCGAATAACTATGGCTACACCTTC	CSARDSAKVAANNYGYTF
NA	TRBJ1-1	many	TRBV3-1	TGCGCCAGCAGCCGGACTATGAACACTGAAGCTTTCTTT	CASSRTMNTEAFF
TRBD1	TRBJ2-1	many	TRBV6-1	TGTGCCAGCGCAGGAACTCGAGGGGGCGATGAGCAGTTCTTC	CASAGTRGGDEQFF
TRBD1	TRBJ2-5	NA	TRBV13	TGTGCCAGCAGCGGGACAGGGGGCTCAGAGACCCAGTACTTC	CASSGTGGSETQYF
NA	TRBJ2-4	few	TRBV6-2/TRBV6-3	TGTGCCAGCAGTTATTTCGGGGGAGGAGCCAAAAACATTCAGTACTTC	CASSYFGGGAKNIQYF
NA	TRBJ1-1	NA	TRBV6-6	TGTGCCAGCAGTTACTCGAGGTCCATGAACACTGAAGCTTTCTTT	CASSYSRSMNTEAFF
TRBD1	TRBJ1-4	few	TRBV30	TGTAGTGGGGACAGGGTCAAAACTAATGAAAAACTGTTTTTT	CSGDRVKTNEKLFF
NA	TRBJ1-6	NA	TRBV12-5	TGTGCTAGTGGTTTGGTACTGGGGTCGGGGGTTGGATCACCCCTCCACTTT	CASGLVLGSGVGSPLHF
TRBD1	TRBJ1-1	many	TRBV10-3	TGTGCCATCAGTGAAAGGGGGACAGAGTACCGTCCGGAAGCTTTCTTT	CAISERGTEYRPEAFF
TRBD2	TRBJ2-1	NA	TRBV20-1	TGCAGTGCTGGGGGACTAGCCGCCTACAATGAGCAGTTCTTC	CSAGGLAAYNEQFF
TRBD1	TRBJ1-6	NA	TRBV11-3	TGTGCCAGCAGCTTAGATAGGAGAACAGGGGCCGATTCACCCCTCCACTTT	CASSLDRRTGADSPLHF
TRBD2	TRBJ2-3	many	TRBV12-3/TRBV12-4	TGTGCCAGCAGTTTGGGACTAGCGGGAGCGGCGGGAGATACGCAGTATTTT	CASSLGLAGAAGDTQYF
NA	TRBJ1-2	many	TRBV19	TGTGCCAGTAGTATAGCGGGGGCTGGCTATGGCTACACCTTC	CASSIAGAGYGYTF
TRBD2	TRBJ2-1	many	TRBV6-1	TGTGCCGGGCGACTAGCGGGTGGAAATGAGCAGTTCTTC	CAGRLAGGNEQFF
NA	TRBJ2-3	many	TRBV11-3	TGTGCCAGCAGCTTAACCAGGAGGGGGCGTCAATCAAATACGCAGTATTTT	CASSLTRRGRQSNTQYF
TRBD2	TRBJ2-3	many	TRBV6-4	TGTGCCAGCAGTGCTCAAGCGGGGGGGGAAGATACGCAGTATTTT	CASSAQAGGEDTQYF
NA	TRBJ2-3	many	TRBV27	TGTGCCAGCAGTTCCCGCCGCTCCGATACGCAGTATTTT	CASSSRRSDTQYF
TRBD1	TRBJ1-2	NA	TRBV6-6	TGTGCCAGCAGTTACTCGGGACAGGGAACGTATGGCTACACCTTC	CASSYSGQGTYGYTF
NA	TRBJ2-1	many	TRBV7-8	TGTGCCAGCAGCTTAGGACTCCTCAATGAGCAGTTCTTC	CASSLGLLNEQFF
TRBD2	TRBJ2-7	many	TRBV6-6	TGTGCCAGCAGTTACCCTGCTAGCGGGAGAGGCGAGCAGTACTTC	CASSYPASGRGEQYF
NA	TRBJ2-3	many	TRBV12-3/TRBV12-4	TGTGCCAGCAGTCCTGGGGCCCGCACAGATACGCAGTATTTT	CASSPGARTDTQYF
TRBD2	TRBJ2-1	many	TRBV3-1	TGTGCCAGCAGCCAGTCGTCCGGGACTAGAGGCAATGAGCAGTTCTTC	CASSQSSGTRGNEQFF
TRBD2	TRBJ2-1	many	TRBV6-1	TGTGCCAGCAGTGCCTTAGCGGGAAGCTACAATGAGCAGTTCTTC	CASSALAGSYNEQFF
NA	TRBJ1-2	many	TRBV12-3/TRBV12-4	TGTGCCAGCAGTTTGCGGGGGCTGGGCTATGGCTACACCTTC	CASSLRGLGYGYTF
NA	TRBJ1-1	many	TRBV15	TGTGCCACCAGCAGGGGAACAGGGATCAAGGGGACTGAAGCTTTCTTT	CATSRGTGIKGTEAFF
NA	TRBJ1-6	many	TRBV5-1	TGCGCCAGCAGCCCGCTAAATGGGGCGCTGGATTCACCCCTCCACTTT	CASSPLNGALDSPLHF
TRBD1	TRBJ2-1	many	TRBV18	TGTGCCAGCTCAGCCGGGACAGGGGGTGAGCAGTTCTTC	CASSAGTGGEQFF
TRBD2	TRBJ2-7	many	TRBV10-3	TGTGCCATCAACGATAGCGGGAGGAGCCACGAGCAGTACTTC	CAINDSGRSHEQYF